This TCR beta chain comes out of a study of response to subunit inactivated influenza vaccine (dated by TCRdb to the late 2010s). Describing the broader study: The study used deep quantitative T cell receptor repertoire profiling to track responses to a trivalent subunit inactivated influenza vaccine. Points the paper makes about the study in general: The authors proposed that each seasonal influenza vaccination may bring in only a limited number of new T cells.

Including the terminal cysteine and phenylalanine, the CDR3 comprises 16 residues. The entry retains the CDR3 DNA only, 48 bases that are in frame from base 1. The germline V gene yields MNHEY for CDR1 and SVGAGI for CDR2. Germline trimming: 6 bases from V, 9 bases from J; junction bases outside gene matches: 9. Comment on this clonotype: Its target antigen remains unknown. There are no base qualities to consult, and no much larger clone falls within one base.

Library generation was performed with RT-PCR. Instrument on record: Illumina HiSeq 2500. TCRdb reanalyzed the raw reads on its own, using fastp at Q25 for trimming and MiXCR for clone calling, and kept in-frame beta chains. Records with the same CDR3 protein are collapsed into one entry carrying the most frequent genes and DNA. The sample data list some 640,000 distinct CDR3 sequences, and about 15% of these were observed just once. Clones ranked in the top ten supply 5.5% to 7% of the sample. The origin of this receptor is a man aged 45 to 65 who received an inactivated influenza vaccine. Donor details come from another sample of the same person, matched by shared clones. This sequence uses TRBV6-5 and TRBJ1-6, with 12 bases matching TRBD1. Sample: PBMCs from blood, taken roughly 15 days before vaccination. The bases are TGTGCCAGCAGCTACCTCGGGACAGGGGGCTTTTCACCCCTCCACTTT. It is translated as CASSYLGTGGFSPLHF.